This T cell receptor (beta chain) was sequenced for a study of blood T cells in healthy people across ages. Whole-study context: The template switching approach captured approximately one barcoded beta molecule for every two T cells.

The study's findings and limits: More naive CD4+ cells and higher diversity were found in long-lived than in aged donors. In older individuals, TCR beta diversity per million T cells was lower, falling roughly linearly with age. Those diversity estimates obtained from one million T cells were thought to be underestimates.

Primed by a sample-barcoded 5' primer and a J-beta primer mix, a second PCR proceeded for about 6 to 11 cycles. TCRdb reprocessed the 5' RACE reads with MiXCR, giving one entry per CDR3 protein. Among under 2,000,000 distinct CDR3 sequences listed, about 49% were seen once. This clonotype turned up a few times. What it recognizes is unknown. The V segment lost 4 bases and the J segment 5 bases; nucleotides outside the gene matches: 5. The CDR3 extends over 14 amino acids. Germline values: CDR1 ENHRY, CDR2 SYGVKD. The sequenced material came from blood. The clonotype was recovered from a woman in her thirties or forties in good health. The chain carries TRBV10-3 and TRBJ1-2, with TRBD1 matching over 9 bases. CDR3 loop: CAISGTGVGYGYTF. The CDR3 nucleotides are TGTGCCATCAGTGGGACAGGGGTTGGGTATGGCTACACCTTC.